The 5 T cell receptor beta chains below come from one sample, sequenced in a study of shared clonotypes between healthy human individuals. Only in-frame clones appear in the TCRdb table, and some are missing; sequencing was by immunoSEQ multiplex PCR. The table lists around 1.5 million clones, approximately 98% of them singletons. Source material: naive CD4+ T cells sorted from blood. The subset: CD45RA+ positively selected. The receptors come from a man aged 25-40 years in good health.

The rearrangement joins TRBV27 to TRBJ2-7, with 7 bases matching TRBD1. The germline gives CDR1 MNHEY, CDR2 SMNVEV (reference sequence). The CDR3 contains 14 residues. With V trimmed by 2 bases and J by 4 bases, 5 bases remained unmatched. The CDR3 bases are TGTGCCAGCAGTTTACCGGGACAGTTTTACGAGCAGTACTTC. Protein sequence: CASSLPGQFYEQYF.

This chain uses TRBV21-1 with TRBJ1-5. TRBV21-1 is annotated as a pseudogene. The CDR3 extends over 17 amino acids. The CDR3: CASSKALLGEIEQPQHF. The CDR3 DNA follows: TGTGCCAGCAGCAAAGCGCTTCTTGGGGAGATAGAGCAGCCCCAGCATTTT.

In nucleotides, the CDR3 is TGTGCCAGCAGCGCGGCAGGTCAGCTTTACTATGGCTACACCTTC. Amino acid sequence: CASSAAGQLYYGYTF. V gene TRBV5-4 combines with J gene TRBJ1-2; no firm D call. The germline CDR1 and CDR2 sequences are SGHNT and YYREEE (reference sequence). With 4 bases removed from V and 3 bases from J, the gap between germline ends came to 16 bases. The CDR3 is 15 residues long.

The chain uses TRBV9 and TRBJ2-7; a possible D gene is TRBD2 (5 bases). CDR3 length: 15 amino acids. V shed 0 bases and J shed 6 bases, with 16 bases lying between them. CDR1 is SGDLS and CDR2 is YYNGEE in the germline V gene. The CDR3 loop is CASSVEGLETGEQYF. In nucleotides, the CDR3 is TGTGCCAGCAGCGTAGAAGGACTCGAAACGGGCGAGCAGTACTTC.

The chain combines TRBV5-4 with TRBJ2-7, with 13 nucleotides matching TRBD2. With V trimmed by 5 bases and J by 5 bases, 7 bases remained unmatched. Looked up from germline, CDR1 is SGHNT and CDR2 is YYREEE (reference sequence). The CDR3 covers 15 residues. The CDR3 sequence: CASRPLAGGIHEQYF. In DNA form, the CDR3 reads TGTGCCAGCAGACCACTAGCGGGAGGGATCCACGAGCAGTACTTC.